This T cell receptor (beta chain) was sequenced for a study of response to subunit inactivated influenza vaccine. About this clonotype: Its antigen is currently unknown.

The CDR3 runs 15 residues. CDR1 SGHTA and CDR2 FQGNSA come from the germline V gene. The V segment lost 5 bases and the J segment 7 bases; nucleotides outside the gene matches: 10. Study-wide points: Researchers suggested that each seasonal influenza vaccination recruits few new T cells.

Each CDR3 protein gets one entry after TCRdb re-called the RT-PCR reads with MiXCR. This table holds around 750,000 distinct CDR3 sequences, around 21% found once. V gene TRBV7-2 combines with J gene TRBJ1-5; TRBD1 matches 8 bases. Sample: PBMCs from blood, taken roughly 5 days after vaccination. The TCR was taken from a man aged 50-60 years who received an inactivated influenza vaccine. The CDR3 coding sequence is TGTGCCAGCAGCCCCAAGACAGGGGCGGGACAGCCCCAGCATTTT. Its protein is CASSPKTGAGQPQHF.